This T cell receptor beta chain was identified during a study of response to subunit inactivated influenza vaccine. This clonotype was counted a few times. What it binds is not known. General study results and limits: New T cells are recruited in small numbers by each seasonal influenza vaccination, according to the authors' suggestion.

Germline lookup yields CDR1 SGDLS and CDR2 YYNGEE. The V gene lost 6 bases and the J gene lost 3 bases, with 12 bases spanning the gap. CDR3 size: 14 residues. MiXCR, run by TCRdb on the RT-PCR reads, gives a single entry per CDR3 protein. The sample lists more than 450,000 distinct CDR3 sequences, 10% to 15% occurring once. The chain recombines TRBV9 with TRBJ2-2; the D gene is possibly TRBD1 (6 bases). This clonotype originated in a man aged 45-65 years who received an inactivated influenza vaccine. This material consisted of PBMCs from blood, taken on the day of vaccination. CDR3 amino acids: CASNKGQYTGELFF. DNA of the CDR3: TGTGCCAGCAACAAAGGACAGTACACCGGGGAGCTGTTTTTT. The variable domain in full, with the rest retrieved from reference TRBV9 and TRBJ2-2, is DSGVTQTPKHLITATGQRVTLRCSPRSGDLSVYWYQQSLDQGLQFLIQYYNGEERAKGNILERFSAQQFPDLHSELNLSSLELGDSALYFCASNKGQYTGELFFGEGSRLTVL.